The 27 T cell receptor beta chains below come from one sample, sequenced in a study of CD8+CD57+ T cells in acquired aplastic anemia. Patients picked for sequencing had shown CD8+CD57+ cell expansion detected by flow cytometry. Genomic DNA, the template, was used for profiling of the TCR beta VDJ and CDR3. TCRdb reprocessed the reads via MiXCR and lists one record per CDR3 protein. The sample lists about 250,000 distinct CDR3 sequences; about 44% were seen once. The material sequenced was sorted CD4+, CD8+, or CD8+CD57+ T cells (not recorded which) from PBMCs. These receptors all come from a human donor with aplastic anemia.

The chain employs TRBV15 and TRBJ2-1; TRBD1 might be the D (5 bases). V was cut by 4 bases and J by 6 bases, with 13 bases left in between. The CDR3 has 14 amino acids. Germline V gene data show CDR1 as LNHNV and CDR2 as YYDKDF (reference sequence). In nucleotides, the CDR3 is TGTGCCACCAGCATACGGCAGGGCAGCAATGAGCAGTTCTTC. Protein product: CATSIRQGSNEQFF.

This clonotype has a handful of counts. The CDR3 reads CSATRAPETQYF. As DNA, the CDR3 is TGCAGTGCCACCCGGGCCCCAGAGACCCAGTACTTC. The chain is built from TRBV20-1 and TRBJ2-5; no firm D call. CDR1 DFQATT and CDR2 SNEGSKA come from the germline V gene (reference sequence). V lost 6 bases and J 4 bases, leaving 12 bases between the germline ends. This CDR3 comprises 12 residues.

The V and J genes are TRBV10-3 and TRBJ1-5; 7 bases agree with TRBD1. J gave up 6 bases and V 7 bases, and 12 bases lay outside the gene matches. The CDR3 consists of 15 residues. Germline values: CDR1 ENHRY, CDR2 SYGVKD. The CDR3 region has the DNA TGTGCCATCACTACAAAAGACAGGGCGGGTCAGCCCCAGCATTTT. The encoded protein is CAITTKDRAGQPQHF.

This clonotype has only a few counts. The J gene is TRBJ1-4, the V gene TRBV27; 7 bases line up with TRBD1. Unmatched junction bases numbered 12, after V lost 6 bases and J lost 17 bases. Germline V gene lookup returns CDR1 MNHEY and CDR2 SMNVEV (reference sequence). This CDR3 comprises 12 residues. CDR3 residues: CASSIDRVSLFF. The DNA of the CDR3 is TGTGCCAGCAGCATCGACAGGGTGTCGTTATTTTTT.

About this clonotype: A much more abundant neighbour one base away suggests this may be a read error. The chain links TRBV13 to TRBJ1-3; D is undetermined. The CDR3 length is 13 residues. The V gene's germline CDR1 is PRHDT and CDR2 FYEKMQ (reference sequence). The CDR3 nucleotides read TGTGCCAGCAGCTTAGACACAGCTGACACCATGTATTTT. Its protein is CASSLDTADTMYF.

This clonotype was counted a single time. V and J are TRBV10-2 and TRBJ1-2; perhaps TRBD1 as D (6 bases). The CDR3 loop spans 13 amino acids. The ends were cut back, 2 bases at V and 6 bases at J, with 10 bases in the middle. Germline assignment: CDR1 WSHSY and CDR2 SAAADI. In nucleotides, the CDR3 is TGCGCCAGCAGTGAGAGGGGGGCGCATGGCTACACCTTC. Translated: CASSERGAHGYTF.

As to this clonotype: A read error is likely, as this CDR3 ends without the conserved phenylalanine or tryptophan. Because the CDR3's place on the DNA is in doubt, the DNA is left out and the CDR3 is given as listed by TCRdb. The CDR3 protein is CASSIPSGTGPSGANVLVL. The V and J genes are TRBV19 and TRBJ2-6; TRBD1, the D gene given by the table, was not confirmed from the DNA. Germline CDR1 and CDR2: LNHDA and SQIVND (reference sequence). The CDR3 numbers 19 amino acids, ends counted.

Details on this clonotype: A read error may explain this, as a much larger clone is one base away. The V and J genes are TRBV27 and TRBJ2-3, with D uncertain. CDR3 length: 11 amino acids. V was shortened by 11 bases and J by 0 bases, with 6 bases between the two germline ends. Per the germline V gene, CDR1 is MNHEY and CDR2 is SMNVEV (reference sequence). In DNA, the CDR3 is TGTGCCGCCACGAGCACAGATACGCAGTATTTT. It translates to CAATSTDTQYF.

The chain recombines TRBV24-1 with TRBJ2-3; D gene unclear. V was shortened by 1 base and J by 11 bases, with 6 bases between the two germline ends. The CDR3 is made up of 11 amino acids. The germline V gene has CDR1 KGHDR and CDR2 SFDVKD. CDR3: CATSDFHEQYF. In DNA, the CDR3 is TGTGCCACCAGTGATTTTCATGAGCAGTATTTT.

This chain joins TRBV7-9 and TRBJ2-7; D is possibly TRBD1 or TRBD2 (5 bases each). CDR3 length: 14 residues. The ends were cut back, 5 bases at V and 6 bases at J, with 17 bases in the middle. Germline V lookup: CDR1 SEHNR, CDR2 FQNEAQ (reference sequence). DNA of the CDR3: TGTGCCAGCAGCCCGTGGGACGGGAACTTCGAGCAGTACTTC. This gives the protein CASSPWDGNFEQYF.

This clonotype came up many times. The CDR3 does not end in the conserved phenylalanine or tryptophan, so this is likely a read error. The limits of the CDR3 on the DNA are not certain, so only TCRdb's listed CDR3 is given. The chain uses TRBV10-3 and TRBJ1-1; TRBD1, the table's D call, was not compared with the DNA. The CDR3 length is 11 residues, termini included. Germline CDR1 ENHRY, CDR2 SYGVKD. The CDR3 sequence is CAISSQGEVSL.

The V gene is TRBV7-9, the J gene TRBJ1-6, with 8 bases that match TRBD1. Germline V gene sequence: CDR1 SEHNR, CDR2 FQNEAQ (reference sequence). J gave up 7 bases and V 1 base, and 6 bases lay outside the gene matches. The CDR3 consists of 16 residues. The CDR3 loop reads CASSLGQGARNSPLHF. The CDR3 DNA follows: TGTGCCAGCAGCTTAGGGCAGGGGGCGAGAAATTCACCCCTCCACTTT.

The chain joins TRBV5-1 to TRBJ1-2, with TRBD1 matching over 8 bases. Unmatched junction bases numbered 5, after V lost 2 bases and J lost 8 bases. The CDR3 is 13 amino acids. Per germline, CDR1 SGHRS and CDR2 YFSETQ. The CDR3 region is CASSLGQGRGYTF. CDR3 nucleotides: TGCGCCAGCAGCTTAGGACAGGGTCGCGGCTACACCTTC.

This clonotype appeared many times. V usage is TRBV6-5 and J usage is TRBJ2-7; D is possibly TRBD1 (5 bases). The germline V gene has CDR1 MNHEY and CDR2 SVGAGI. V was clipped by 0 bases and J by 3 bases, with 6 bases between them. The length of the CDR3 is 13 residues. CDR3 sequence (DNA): TGTGCCAGCAGTTACTCCGGACACTACGAGCAGTACTTC. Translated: CASSYSGHYEQYF.

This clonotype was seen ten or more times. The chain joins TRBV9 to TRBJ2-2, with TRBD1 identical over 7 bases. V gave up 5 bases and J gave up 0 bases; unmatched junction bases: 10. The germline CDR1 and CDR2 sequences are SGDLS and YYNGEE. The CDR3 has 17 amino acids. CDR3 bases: TGTGCCAGCAGGGATACAGGGGTCCCGACGAACACCGGGGAGCTGTTTTTT. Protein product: CASRDTGVPTNTGELFF. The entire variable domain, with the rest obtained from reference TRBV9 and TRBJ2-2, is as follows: DSGVTQTPKHLITATGQRVTLRCSPRSGDLSVYWYQQSLDQGLQFLIQYYNGEERAKGNILERFSAQQFPDLHSELNLSSLELGDSALYFCASRDTGVPTNTGELFFGEGSRLTVL.

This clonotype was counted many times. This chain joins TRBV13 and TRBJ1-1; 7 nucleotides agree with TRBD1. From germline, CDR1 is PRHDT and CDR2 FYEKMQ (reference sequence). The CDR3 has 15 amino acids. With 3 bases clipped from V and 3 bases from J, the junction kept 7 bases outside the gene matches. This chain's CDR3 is CASSLSAGGDTEAFF. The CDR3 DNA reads TGTGCCAGCAGCTTGTCCGCAGGGGGGGACACTGAAGCTTTCTTT. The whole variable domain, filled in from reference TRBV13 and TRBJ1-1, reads AAGVIQSPRHLIKEKRETATLKCYPIPRHDTVYWYQQGPGQDPQFLISFYEKMQSDKGSIPDRFSAQQFSDYHSELNMSSLELGDSALYFCASSLSAGGDTEAFFGQGTRLTVV.

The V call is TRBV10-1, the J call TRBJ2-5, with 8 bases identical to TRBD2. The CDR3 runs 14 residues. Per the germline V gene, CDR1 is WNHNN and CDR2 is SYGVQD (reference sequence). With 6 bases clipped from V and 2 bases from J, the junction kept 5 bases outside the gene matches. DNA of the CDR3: TGCGCCAGCAGCCCAACTAGCGGACAAGAGACCCAGTACTTC. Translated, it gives CASSPTSGQETQYF.

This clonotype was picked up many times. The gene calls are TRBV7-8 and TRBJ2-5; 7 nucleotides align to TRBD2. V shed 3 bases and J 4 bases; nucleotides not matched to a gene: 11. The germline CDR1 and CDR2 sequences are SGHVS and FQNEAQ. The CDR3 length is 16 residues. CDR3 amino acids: CASSLAGVVIGETQYF. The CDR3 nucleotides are TGTGCCAGCAGCTTGGCGGGGGTGGTAATCGGAGAGACCCAGTACTTC.

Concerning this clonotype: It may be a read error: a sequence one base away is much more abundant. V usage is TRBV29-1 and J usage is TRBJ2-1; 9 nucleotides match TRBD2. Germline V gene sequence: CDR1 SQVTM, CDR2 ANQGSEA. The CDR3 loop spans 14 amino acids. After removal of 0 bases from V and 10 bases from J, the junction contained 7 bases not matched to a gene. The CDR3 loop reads CSVEETSGSYEQFF. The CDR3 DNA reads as TGCAGCGTTGAAGAGACTAGCGGCTCCTACGAGCAGTTCTTC.

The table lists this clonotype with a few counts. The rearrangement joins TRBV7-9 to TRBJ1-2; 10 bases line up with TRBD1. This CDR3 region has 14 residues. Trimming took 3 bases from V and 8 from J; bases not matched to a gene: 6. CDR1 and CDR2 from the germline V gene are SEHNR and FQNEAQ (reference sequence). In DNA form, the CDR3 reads TGTGCCAGCAGCTTCGCGGGACAGGGGTACGGCTACACCTTC. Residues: CASSFAGQGYGYTF.

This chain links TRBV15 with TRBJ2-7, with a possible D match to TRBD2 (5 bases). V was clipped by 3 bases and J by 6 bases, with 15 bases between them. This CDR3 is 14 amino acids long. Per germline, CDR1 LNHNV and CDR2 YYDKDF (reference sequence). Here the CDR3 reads CATSSSTSRGEQYF. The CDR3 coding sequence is TGTGCCACCAGCAGTTCAACTAGTCGGGGCGAGCAGTACTTC.

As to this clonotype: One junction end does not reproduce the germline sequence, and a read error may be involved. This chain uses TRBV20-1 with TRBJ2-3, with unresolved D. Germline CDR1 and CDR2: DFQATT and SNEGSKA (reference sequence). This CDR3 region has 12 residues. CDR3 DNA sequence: TGCAGTGCTGGAGATTGGGCAGATACGCAGTATTTT. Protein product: CSAGDWADTQYF.

CDR3 region: CASSKGQQNYGYTF. The CDR3, as DNA: TGTGCCAGTAGTAAGGGCCAGCAAAACTATGGCTACACCTTC. The V and J genes are TRBV19 and TRBJ1-2, with D uncertain. CDR1 and CDR2 from the germline V gene are LNHDA and SQIVND (reference sequence). The V and J ends lost 4 bases and 2 bases respectively, with 11 bases between them. The CDR3 runs to 14 residues.

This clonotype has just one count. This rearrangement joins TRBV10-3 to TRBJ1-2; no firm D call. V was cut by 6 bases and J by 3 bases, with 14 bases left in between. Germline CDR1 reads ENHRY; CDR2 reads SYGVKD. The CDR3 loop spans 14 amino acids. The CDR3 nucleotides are TGTGCCATCAGGCGGACCCTCGGAGACTATGGCTACACCTTC. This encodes CAIRRTLGDYGYTF.

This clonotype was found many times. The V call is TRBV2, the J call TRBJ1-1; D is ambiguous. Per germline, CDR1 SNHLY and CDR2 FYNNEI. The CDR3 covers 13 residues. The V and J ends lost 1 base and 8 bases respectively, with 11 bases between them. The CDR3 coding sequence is TGTGCCAGCAGTGAAGGGTGGGGTGAGGAAGCTTTCTTT. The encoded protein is CASSEGWGEEAFF.

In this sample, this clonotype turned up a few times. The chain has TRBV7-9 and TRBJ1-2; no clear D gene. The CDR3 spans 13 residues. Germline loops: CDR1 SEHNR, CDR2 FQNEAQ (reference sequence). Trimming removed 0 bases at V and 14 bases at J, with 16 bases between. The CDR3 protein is CASSLAETDRLTF. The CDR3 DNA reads TGTGCCAGCAGCTTAGCGGAGACGGACCGCCTGACCTTC.

CDR3 in amino acids: CSAKKEEQFF. The DNA of the CDR3 is TGCAGTGCTAAGAAGGAGGAGCAGTTCTTC. The chain employs TRBV20-1 and TRBJ2-1; D is undetermined. V was clipped by 4 bases and J by 10 bases, with 8 bases between them. The CDR3 has 10 amino acids. CDR1 is DFQATT and CDR2 is SNEGSKA in the germline V gene (reference sequence).